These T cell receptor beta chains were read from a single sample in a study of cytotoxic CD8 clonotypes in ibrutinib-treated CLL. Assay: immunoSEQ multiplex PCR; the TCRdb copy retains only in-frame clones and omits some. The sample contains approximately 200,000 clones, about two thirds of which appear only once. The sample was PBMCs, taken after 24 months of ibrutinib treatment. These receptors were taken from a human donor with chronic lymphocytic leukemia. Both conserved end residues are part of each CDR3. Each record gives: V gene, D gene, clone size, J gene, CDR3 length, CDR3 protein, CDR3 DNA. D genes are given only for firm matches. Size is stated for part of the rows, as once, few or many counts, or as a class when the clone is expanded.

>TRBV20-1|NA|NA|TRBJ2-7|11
CSASRGAEQYF
TGCAGTGCTAGTCGGGGGGCTGAGCAGTACTTC
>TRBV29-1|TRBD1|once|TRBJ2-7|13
CSVWDSNSYEQYF
TGCAGCGTTTGGGACAGTAACTCCTACGAGCAGTACTTC
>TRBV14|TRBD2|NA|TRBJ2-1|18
CASSPKWVSSGNYNEQFF
TGTGCCAGCAGCCCTAAGTGGGTATCTAGCGGGAATTACAATGAGCAGTTCTTC
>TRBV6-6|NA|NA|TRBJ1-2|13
CASSPDSPGGYTF
TGTGCCAGCAGTCCTGACAGCCCGGGTGGCTACACCTTC
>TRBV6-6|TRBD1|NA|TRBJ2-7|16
CASSYSRQGASYEQYF
TGTGCCAGCAGTTACTCTAGACAGGGGGCCTCCTACGAGCAGTACTTC
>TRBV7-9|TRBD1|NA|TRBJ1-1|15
CASSPREDRDTEAFF
TGTGCCAGCAGCCCCCGGGAAGACAGGGATACTGAAGCTTTCTTT
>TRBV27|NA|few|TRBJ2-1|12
CASSSDHNEQFF
TGTGCCAGCAGTTCGGACCACAATGAGCAGTTCTTC
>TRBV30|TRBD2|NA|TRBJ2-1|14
CAWRGTSANNEQFF
TGTGCCTGGAGAGGGACTAGCGCTAACAATGAGCAGTTCTTC
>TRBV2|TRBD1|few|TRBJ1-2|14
CASKGTGANYGYTF
TGTGCCAGCAAGGGGACAGGGGCTAACTATGGCTACACCTTC
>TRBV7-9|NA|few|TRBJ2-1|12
CASSLGLSEQFF
TGTGCCAGCAGCTTAGGCTTGTCTGAGCAGTTCTTC
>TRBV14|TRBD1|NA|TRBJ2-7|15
CASSAPNRGIYEQYF
TGTGCCAGCAGCGCGCCAAACAGGGGAATCTACGAGCAGTACTTC
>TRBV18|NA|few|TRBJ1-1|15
CASSPRSGRDTEAFF
TGTGCCAGCTCACCAAGGAGTGGGCGGGACACTGAAGCTTTCTTT
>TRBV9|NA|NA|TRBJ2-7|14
CASSVSSGAGIQYF
TGTGCCAGCAGCGTATCGTCTGGGGCGGGAATACAGTACTTC
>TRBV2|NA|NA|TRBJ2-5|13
CASSEWLQETQYF
TGTGCCAGCAGTGAATGGTTGCAAGAGACCCAGTACTTC
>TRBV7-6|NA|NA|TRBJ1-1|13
CASSLNQGLGAFF
TGTGCCAGCAGCTTGAATCAGGGATTGGGAGCTTTCTTT
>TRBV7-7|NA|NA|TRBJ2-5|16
CASSLEGWGNQETQYF
TGTGCCAGCAGCTTAGAAGGGTGGGGTAACCAAGAGACCCAGTACTTC
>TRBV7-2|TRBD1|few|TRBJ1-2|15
CASSLQGQGYYGYTF
TGTGCCAGCAGTCTCCAGGGACAGGGGTACTATGGCTACACCTTC
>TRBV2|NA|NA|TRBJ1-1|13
CASTPIVNTEAFF
TGTGCCAGCACCCCTATAGTGAACACTGAAGCTTTCTTT
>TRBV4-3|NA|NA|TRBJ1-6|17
CASSPGAGTGHNSPLHF
TGCGCCAGCAGCCCAGGGGCAGGGACGGGTCATAATTCACCCCTCCACTTT
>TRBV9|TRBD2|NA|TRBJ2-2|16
CASSVALAGESGELFF
TGTGCCAGCAGCGTAGCTTTAGCGGGAGAATCCGGGGAGCTGTTTTTT
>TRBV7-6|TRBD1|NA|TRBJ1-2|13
CASRPTGAHSYTF
TGTGCCAGCAGGCCAACAGGGGCCCACTCCTACACCTTC
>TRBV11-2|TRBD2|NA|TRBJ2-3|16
CASSPGLGWDTDTQYF
TGTGCCAGCAGCCCCGGACTAGGGTGGGACACAGATACGCAGTATTTT
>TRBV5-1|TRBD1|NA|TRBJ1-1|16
CASSPGDRGQNTEAFF
TGCGCCAGCAGCCCGGGGGACAGGGGACAAAACACTGAAGCTTTCTTT
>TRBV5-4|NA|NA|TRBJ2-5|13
CASSLGYQETQYF
TGTGCCAGCAGCTTGGGGTACCAAGAGACCCAGTACTTC
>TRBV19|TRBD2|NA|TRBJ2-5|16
CASSPLLAGGEETQYF
TGTGCCAGTAGCCCCCTACTAGCGGGAGGTGAAGAGACCCAGTACTTC
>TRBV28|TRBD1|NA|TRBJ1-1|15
CASSFPEGASTEAFF
TGTGCCAGCAGTTTCCCCGAGGGGGCCTCCACTGAAGCTTTCTTT
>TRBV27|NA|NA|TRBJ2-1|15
CASSLAGIFYNEQFF
TGTGCCAGCAGTTTAGCGGGAATCTTCTACAATGAGCAGTTCTTC
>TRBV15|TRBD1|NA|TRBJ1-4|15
CATSREGGTNEKLFF
TGTGCCACCAGCAGGGAAGGGGGCACTAATGAAAAACTGTTTTTT
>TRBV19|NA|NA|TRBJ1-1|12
CASSIRQVEAFF
TGTGCCAGTAGTATCCGACAGGTTGAAGCTTTCTTT
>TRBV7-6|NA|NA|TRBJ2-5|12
CASSLALETQYF
TGTGCCAGCAGCTTAGCGCTAGAGACCCAGTACTTC
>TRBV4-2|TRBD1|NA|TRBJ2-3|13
CASSMPGQYTQYF
TGTGCCAGCAGCATGCCGGGACAGTACACGCAGTATTTT
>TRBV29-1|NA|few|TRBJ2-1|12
CSAEGLYNEQFF
TGCAGCGCCGAGGGACTCTACAATGAGCAGTTCTTC
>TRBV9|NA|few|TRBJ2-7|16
CASSARQVASSYEQYF
TGTGCCAGCAGCGCCCGACAGGTAGCGAGCTCCTACGAGCAGTACTTC
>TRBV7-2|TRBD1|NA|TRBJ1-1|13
CASSLQGGTEAFF
TGTGCCAGCAGCTTACAGGGGGGCACTGAAGCTTTCTTT
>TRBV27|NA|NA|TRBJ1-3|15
CASSLSVDGGNTIYF
TGTGCCAGCAGTTTATCTGTAGACGGAGGAAACACCATATATTTT
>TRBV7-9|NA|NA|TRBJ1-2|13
CASSLYGVDGYTF
TGTGCCAGCAGCTTGTATGGGGTCGATGGCTACACCTTC
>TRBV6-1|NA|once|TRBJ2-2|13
CASSVLGTGELFF
TGTGCCAGCAGTGTTCTGGGCACCGGGGAGCTGTTTTTT
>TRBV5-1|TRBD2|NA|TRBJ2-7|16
CASSTAHSGTTYEQYF
TGCGCCAGCAGCACAGCCCATAGCGGGACGACCTACGAGCAGTACTTC
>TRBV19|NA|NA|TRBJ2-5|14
CASSIGGLQETQYF
TGTGCCAGTAGTATCGGGGGGCTCCAAGAGACCCAGTACTTC
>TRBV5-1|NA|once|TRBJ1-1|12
CASRIGGTEAFF
TGCGCCAGCAGAATAGGAGGCACTGAAGCTTTCTTT
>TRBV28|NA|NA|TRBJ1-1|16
CASRPPGTSGNTEAFF
TGTGCCAGCAGGCCTCCGGGAACATCGGGGAACACTGAAGCTTTCTTT
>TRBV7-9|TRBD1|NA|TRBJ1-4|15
CASSYWDRGGEKLFF
TGTGCCAGCAGCTATTGGGACAGGGGCGGTGAAAAACTGTTTTTT
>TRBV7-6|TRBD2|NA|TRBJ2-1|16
CASSFFSSGSRNEQFF
TGTGCCAGCAGCTTTTTCTCTAGCGGGAGTCGGAATGAGCAGTTCTTC
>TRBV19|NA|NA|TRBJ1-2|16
CASSPDAALGGYGYTF
TGTGCCAGTAGTCCTGACGCGGCACTTGGGGGCTATGGCTACACCTTC
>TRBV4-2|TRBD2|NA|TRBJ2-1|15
CASSGGLAGGSEQFF
TGTGCCAGCAGCGGAGGACTAGCGGGAGGTAGTGAGCAGTTCTTC
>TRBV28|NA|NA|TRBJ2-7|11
CASSTRDEQYF
TGTGCCAGCAGTACCCGGGACGAGCAGTACTTC
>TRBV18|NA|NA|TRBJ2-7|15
CASSPAGALPYEQYF
TGTGCCAGCTCACCGGCGGGGGCTCTTCCCTACGAGCAGTACTTC
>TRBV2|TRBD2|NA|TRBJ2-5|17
CASSEASGSAWKETQYF
TGTGCCAGCAGTGAGGCTAGCGGGAGTGCATGGAAAGAGACCCAGTACTTC
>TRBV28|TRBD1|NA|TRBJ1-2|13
CASSPTGFYGYTF
TGTGCCAGCAGTCCGACAGGGTTCTATGGCTACACCTTC
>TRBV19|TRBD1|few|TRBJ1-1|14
CASSVQGRGTEAFF
TGTGCCAGTAGTGTACAGGGGCGGGGCACTGAAGCTTTCTTT
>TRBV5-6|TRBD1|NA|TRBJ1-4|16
CASSLTGQGEGEKLFF
TGTGCCAGCAGCTTGACTGGACAGGGTGAAGGTGAAAAACTGTTTTTT
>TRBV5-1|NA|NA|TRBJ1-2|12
CASSPEKYGYTF
TGCGCCAGCAGCCCCGAGAAGTATGGCTACACCTTC
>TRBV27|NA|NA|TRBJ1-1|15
CASSSVRSRYTEAFF
TGTGCCAGCAGTTCCGTTCGTAGTAGGTACACTGAAGCTTTCTTT
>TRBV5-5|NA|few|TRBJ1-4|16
CASSQRLTGTNEKLFF
TGTGCCAGCAGCCAGAGATTGACAGGAACTAATGAAAAACTGTTTTTT
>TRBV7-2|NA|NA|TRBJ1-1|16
CASSLAYGRANTEAFF
TGTGCCAGCAGCTTAGCGTACGGCAGGGCGAACACTGAAGCTTTCTTT
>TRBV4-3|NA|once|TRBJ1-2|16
CASSLHHGRRNYGYTF
TGCGCCAGCAGTCTCCACCATGGAAGGCGAAACTATGGCTACACCTTC
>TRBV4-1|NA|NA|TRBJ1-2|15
CASSQAGLTNYGYTF
TGCGCCAGCAGCCAAGCGGGCTTGACTAACTATGGCTACACCTTC